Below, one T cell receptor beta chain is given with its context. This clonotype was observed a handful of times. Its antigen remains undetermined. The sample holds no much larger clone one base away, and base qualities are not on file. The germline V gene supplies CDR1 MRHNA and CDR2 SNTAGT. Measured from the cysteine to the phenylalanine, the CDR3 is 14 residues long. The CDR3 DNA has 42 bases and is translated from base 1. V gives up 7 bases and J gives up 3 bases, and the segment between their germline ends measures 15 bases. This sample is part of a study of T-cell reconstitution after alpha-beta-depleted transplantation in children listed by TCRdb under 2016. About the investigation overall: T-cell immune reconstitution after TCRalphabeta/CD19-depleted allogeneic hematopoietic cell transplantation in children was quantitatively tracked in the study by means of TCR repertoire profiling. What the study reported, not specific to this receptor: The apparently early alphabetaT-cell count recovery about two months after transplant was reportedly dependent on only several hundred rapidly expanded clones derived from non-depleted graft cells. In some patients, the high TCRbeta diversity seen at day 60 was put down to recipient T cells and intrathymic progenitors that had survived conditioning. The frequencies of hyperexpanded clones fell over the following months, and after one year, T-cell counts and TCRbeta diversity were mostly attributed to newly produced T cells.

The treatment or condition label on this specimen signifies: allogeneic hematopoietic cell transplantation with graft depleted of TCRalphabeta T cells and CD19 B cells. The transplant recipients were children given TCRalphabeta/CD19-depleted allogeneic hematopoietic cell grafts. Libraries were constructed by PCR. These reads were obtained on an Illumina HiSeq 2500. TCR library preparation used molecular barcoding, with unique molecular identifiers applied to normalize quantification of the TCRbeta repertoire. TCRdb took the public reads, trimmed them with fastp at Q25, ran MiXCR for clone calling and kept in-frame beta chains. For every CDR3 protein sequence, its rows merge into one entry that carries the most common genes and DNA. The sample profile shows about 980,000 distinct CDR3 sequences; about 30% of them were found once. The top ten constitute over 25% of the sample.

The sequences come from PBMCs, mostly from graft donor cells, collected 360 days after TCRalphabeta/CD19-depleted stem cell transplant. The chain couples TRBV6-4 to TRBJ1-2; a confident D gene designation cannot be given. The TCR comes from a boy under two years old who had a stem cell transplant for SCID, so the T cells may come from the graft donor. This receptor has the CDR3 CASNASPTHYGYTF. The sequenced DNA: TGTGCCAGCAACGCCTCCCCAACACACTATGGCTACACCTTC.